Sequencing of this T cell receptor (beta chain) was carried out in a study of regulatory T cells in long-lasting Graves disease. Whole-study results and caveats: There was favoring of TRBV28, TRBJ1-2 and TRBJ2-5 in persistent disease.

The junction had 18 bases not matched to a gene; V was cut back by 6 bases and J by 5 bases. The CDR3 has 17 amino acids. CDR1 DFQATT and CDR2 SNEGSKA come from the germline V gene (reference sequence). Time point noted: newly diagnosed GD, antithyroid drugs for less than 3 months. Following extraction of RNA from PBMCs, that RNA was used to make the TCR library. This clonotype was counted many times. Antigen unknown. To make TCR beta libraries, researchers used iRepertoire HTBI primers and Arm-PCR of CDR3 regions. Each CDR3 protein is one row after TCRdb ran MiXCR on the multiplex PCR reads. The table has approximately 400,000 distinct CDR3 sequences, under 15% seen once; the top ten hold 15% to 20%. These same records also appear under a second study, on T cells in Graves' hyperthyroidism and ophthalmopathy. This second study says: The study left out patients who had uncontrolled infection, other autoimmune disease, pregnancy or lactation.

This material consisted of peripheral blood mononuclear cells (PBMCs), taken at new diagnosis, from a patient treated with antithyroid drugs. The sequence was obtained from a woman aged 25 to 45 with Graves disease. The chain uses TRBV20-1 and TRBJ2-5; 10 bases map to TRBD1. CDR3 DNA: TGCAGTGCGAGGGACAGGGGCCAGCGCTCCAAGGGGGAGACCCAGTACTTC. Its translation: CSARDRGQRSKGETQYF.